This T cell receptor beta chain derives from a study of cytomegalovirus exposure and HLA in healthy donors. Use of 60 Vbeta and 13 Jbeta primers characterized the PCR. Data came from immunoSEQ multiplex PCR; TCRdb stores just in-frame clones and leaves some out. The table records roughly 120,000 clones, 70% to 80% of them present only once. The CDR3 has 17 residues. V was clipped by 4 bases and J by 0 bases, with 19 bases between them. Germline V gene data show CDR1 as SGHDT and CDR2 as YYEEEE. The specimen sequenced was PBMCs. The V call is TRBV5-6, the J call TRBJ2-5, with D possibly matching TRBD2 (5 bases). The receptor's source is a man aged 35-49 years in good health and CMV-seronegative. The CDR3 region is CASSEMFVRTDQETQYF. In nucleotides, the CDR3 is TGTGCCAGCAGCGAAATGTTTGTCAGGACTGACCAAGAGACCCAGTACTTC.